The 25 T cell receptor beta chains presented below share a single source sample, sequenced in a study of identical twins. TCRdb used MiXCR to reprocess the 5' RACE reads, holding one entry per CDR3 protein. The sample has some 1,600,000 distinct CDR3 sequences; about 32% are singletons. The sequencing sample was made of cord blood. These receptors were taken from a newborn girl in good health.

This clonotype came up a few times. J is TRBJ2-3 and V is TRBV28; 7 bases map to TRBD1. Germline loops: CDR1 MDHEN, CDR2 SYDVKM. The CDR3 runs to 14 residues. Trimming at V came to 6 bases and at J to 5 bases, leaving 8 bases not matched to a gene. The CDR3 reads CASRRTGRGDTQYF. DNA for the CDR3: TGTGCCAGCAGACGGACAGGCCGGGGAGATACGCAGTATTTT.

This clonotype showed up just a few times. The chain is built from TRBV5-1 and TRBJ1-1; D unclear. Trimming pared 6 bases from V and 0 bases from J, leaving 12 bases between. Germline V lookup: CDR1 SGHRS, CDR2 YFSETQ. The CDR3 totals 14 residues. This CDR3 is CASTVGWMNTEAFF. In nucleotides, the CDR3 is TGCGCCAGCACGGTGGGTTGGATGAACACTGAAGCTTTCTTT. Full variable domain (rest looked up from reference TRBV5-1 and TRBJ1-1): KAGVTQTPRYLIKTRGQQVTLSCSPISGHRSVSWYQQTPGQGLQFLFEYFSETQRNKGNFPGRFSGRQFSNSRSEMNVSTLELGDSALYLCASTVGWMNTEAFFGQGTRLTVV.

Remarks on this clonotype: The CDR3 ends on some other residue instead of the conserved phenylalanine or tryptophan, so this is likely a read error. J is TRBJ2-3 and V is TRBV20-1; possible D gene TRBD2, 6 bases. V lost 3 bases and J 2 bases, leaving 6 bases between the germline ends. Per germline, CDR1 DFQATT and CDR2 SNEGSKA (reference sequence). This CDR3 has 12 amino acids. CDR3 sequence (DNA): TGCAGTGCTAGGGACTACACAGATACGCAGTATTGT. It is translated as CSARDYTDTQYC.

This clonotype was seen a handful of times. The CDR3 nucleotides are TGTGCCAGCAGCTTACTTGGACAGGGTGGGGATGAGCAGTTCTTC. It codes for CASSLLGQGGDEQFF. The chain employs TRBV7-2 and TRBJ2-1, with TRBD1 identical over 8 bases. Germline V gene lookup returns CDR1 SGHTA and CDR2 FQGNSA. This CDR3 has 15 amino acids. J was trimmed by 8 bases and V by 2 bases; bases with no gene match: 8.

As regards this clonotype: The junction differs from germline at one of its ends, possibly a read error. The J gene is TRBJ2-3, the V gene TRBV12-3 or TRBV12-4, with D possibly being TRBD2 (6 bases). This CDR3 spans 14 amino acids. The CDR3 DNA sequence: TGTGCCAGCAGTTTGGGACTGAGAACAGATGCGCAATATTTT. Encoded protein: CASSLGLRTDAQYF.

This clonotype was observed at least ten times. CDR3 loop: CASSQDLGGGNEQFF. The CDR3 DNA is TGTGCCAGCAGCCAAGATCTAGGCGGGGGCAATGAGCAGTTCTTC. The chain joins TRBV4-2 to TRBJ2-1, with 7 nucleotides matching TRBD2. V lost 0 bases to trimming and J lost 6 bases; unmatched junction nucleotides: 5. Germline V gene sequence: CDR1 LGHNA, CDR2 YNFKEQ. The CDR3 loop spans 15 amino acids.

The CDR3 loop is CASRLSRSPSMGYEQFF. In DNA form, the CDR3 reads TGTGCCAGCAGGCTATCCCGATCCCCCTCCATGGGGTATGAGCAGTTCTTC. This chain links TRBV2 with TRBJ2-1, with D unclear. Germline loops: CDR1 SNHLY, CDR2 FYNNEI. This CDR3 is built from 17 residues. Trimming pared 6 bases from V and 8 bases from J, leaving 26 bases between.

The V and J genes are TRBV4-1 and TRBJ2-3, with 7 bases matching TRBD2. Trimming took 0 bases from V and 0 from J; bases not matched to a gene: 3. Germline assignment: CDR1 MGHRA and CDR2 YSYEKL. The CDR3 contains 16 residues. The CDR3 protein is CASSQDGGDSTDTQYF. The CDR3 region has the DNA TGCGCCAGCAGCCAAGATGGGGGGGACAGCACAGATACGCAGTATTTT.

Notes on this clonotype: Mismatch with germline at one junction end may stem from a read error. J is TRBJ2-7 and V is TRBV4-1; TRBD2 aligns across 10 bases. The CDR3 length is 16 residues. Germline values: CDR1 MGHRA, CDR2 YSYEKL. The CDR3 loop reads CSSSQPRGTSVNEQYF. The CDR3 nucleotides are TGCTCCAGCAGCCAACCTCGGGGGACTAGCGTAAATGAGCAGTACTTC.

CDR3 amino acids: CASGGGLAAYEQYF. DNA of the CDR3: TGTGCCTCCGGGGGCGGGCTAGCGGCTTACGAGCAGTACTTC. The chain employs TRBV10-3 and TRBJ2-7, with a tentative D call TRBD2 (7 bases). Germline V gene data show CDR1 as ENHRY and CDR2 as SYGVKD. V was shortened by 11 bases and J by 4 bases, with 21 bases between the two germline ends. The CDR3 extends over 14 amino acids.

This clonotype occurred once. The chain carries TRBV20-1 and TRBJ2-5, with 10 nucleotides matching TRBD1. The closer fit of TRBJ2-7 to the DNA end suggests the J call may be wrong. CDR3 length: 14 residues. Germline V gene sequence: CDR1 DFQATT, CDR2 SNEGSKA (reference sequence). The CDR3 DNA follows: TGCAGTGCTAGCCGGACAGGGGGGCACTACGAGCAGTACTTC. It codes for CSASRTGGHYEQYF.

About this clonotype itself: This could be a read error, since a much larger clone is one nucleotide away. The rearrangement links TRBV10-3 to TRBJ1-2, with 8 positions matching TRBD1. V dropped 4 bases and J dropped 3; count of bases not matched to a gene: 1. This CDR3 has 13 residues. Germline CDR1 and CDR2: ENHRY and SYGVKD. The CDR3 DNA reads TGTGCCATCAGTGCGGACAGGGACTATGGCTACACCTTC. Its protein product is CAISADRDYGYTF.

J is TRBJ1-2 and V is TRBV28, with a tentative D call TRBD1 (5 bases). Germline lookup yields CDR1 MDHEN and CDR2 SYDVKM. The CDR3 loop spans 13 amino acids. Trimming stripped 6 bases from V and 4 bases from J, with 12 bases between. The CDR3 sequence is CASSLRTIYGYTF. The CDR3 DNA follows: TGTGCCAGCAGCTTGAGGACAATCTATGGCTACACCTTC.

CDR3 sequence (DNA): TGTGCCAGCTCGCCAACCCCACAGGGGTACTATGGCTACACCTTC. As protein: CASSPTPQGYYGYTF. The chain uses TRBV18 and TRBJ1-2, with TRBD1 matching over 7 bases. The junction had 10 bases not matched to a gene; V was cut back by 6 bases and J by 3 bases. Germline lookup yields CDR1 KGHSH and CDR2 LQKENI. This CDR3 contains 15 residues.

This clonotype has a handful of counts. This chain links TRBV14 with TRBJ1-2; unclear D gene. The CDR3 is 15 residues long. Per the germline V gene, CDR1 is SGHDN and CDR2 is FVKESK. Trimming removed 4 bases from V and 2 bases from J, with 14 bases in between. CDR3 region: CASSPLTGTNYGYTF. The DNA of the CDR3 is TGTGCCAGCAGCCCCCTGACGGGCACGAACTATGGCTACACCTTC.

The CDR3, as DNA: TGTGCCATCAGTGAGTCGATCGTTTGGCAGGGGGAAAGGCCCCAGCATTTT. Translating it yields CAISESIVWQGERPQHF. V and J are TRBV10-3 and TRBJ1-5; 7 bases are shared with TRBD1. The CDR3 runs to 17 residues. Germline loops: CDR1 ENHRY, CDR2 SYGVKD. V gave up 0 bases and J gave up 9 bases; unmatched junction bases: 14.

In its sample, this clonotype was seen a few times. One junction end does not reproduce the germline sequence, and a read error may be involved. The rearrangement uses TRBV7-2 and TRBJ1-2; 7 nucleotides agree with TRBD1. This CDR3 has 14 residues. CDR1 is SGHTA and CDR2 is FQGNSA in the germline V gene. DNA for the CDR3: TGTGCCAGCATCTTAGTCCCGGGGACAGAAGGCTACACCTTC. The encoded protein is CASILVPGTEGYTF.

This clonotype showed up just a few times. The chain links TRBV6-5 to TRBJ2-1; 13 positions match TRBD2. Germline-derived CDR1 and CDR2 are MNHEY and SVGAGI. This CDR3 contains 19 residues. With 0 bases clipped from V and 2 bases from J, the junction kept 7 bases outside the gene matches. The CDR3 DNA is TGTGCCAGCAGTTACTCAAGGACTAGCGGGAGAAGGACCTACAATGAGCAGTTCTTC. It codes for CASSYSRTSGRRTYNEQFF.

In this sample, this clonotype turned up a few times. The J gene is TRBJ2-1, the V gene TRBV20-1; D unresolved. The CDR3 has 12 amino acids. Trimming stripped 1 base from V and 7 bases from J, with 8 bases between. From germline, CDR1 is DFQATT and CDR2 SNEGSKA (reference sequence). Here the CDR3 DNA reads TGCAGTGCTAGAGGCCAGAGAAATGAGCAGTTCTTC. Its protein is CSARGQRNEQFF.

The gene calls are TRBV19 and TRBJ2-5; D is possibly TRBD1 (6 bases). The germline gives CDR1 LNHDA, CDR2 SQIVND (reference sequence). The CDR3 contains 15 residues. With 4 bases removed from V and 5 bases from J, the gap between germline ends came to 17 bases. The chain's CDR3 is CASSTHRVKGETQYF. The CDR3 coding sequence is TGTGCCAGTAGTACGCACAGGGTCAAGGGGGAGACCCAGTACTTC.

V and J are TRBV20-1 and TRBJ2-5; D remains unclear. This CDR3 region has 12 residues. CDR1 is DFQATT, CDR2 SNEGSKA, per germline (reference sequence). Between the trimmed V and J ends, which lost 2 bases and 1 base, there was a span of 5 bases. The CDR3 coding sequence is TGCAGTGCTAGACGGTCCCAAGAGACCCAGTACTTC. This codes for CSARRSQETQYF.

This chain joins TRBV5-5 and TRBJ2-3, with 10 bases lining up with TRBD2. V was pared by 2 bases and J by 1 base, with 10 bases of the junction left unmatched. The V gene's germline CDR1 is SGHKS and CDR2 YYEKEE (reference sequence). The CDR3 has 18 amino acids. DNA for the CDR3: TGTGCCAGCAGCTTTAGGGGTGTCCTAGCGGGGGGCACAGATACGCAGTATTTT. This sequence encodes CASSFRGVLAGGTDTQYF.

This CDR3 reads CASSLIPTGAGSPLHF. The CDR3 DNA follows: TGTGCCAGCAGTTTAATCCCGACAGGAGCAGGTTCACCCCTCCACTTT. The chain has TRBV12-3 or TRBV12-4 and TRBJ1-6; D possibly corresponds to TRBD1 (6 bases). There are 16 residues in the CDR3. V lost 2 bases and J lost 9, with 17 bases in between.

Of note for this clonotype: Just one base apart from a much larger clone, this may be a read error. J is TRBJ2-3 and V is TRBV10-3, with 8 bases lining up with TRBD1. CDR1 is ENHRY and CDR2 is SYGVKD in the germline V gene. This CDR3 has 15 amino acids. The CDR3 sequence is CAIGESQDREDTQYF. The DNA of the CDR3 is TGTGCCATCGGTGAGTCTCAGGACAGGGAAGATACGCAGTATTTT.

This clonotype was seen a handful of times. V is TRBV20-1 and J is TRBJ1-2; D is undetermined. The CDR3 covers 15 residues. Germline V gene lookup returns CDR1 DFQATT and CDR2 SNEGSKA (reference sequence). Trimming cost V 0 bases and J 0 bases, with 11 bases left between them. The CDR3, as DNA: TGCAGTGCTAGAGATCGGCGCACGGCTAACTATGGCTACACCTTC. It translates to CSARDRRTANYGYTF.